A selection of T cell receptor beta chains follows, all from one sample in a study of blood T cells in healthy people across ages. A single record per CDR3 protein comes from TCRdb applying MiXCR to the 5' RACE reads. This sample has about a million distinct CDR3 sequences, with roughly 50% found just once. What was sequenced was blood. All receptors come from a woman between 55 and 75 years old in good health. The CDR3 runs from the conserved cysteine through the conserved F or W. The D gene is left open where the match is weak. The size entry is marked missing in some rows and otherwise reads once, few, many or a size class.

j_call	clone_size	d_call	v_call	cdr3_nt	cdr3_aa
TRBJ2-5	NA	NA	TRBV27	TGTGCCAGCAGTTCCCAACAGGGAAACTCGCAAGAGACCCAGTACTTC	CASSSQQGNSQETQYF
TRBJ1-2	few	NA	TRBV4-1	TGCGCCAGCAGCCAAGAGGTGTGGGGATATGGCTACACCTTC	CASSQEVWGYGYTF
TRBJ1-5	NA	NA	TRBV4-1	TGCGCCAGCAGCCAAGCGGAGGCAAGCAATCAGCCCCAGCATTTT	CASSQAEASNQPQHF
TRBJ2-7	NA	TRBD1	TRBV30	TGTGCCGGATCTAGACAGGGTCGAAGCGAGCAGTACTTC	CAGSRQGRSEQYF
TRBJ2-5	NA	NA	TRBV20-1	TGCAGTGCTTCCGATGGGGGCGATGAGACCCAGTACTTC	CSASDGGDETQYF
TRBJ2-7	few	NA	TRBV27	TGTGCCAGCACAAACCCGCGGACCTACGAGCAGTACTTC	CASTNPRTYEQYF
TRBJ2-3	once	NA	TRBV20-1	TGCAGTGCTACAGGGTTTGATACGCAGTATTTT	CSATGFDTQYF
TRBJ2-1	few	NA	TRBV7-2	TGTGCCAGCAGCCCCGTTGGGGCCTACAATGAGCAGTTCTTC	CASSPVGAYNEQFF
TRBJ2-7	NA	TRBD2	TRBV7-8	TGTGCCAGCAGCTCCTTAGCGGGATCACTGTACGAGCAGTACTTC	CASSSLAGSLYEQYF
TRBJ1-2	NA	TRBD1	TRBV20-1	TGCAGTGCTAGACGGGGACAGCCTGCTATGGGCTACACCTTC	CSARRGQPAMGYTF
TRBJ1-4	few	NA	TRBV10-3	TGTGCCATCCTTTGTGAAAAACTGTTTTTT	CAILCEKLFF
TRBJ2-7	NA	TRBD1	TRBV20-1	TGCAGTGCTAGGAGGGGACAGAGAGAAGGCGAGCAGTACTTC	CSARRGQREGEQYF
TRBJ2-7	NA	NA	TRBV11-2	TGTGCCAGCAGCTTAGGTAGACTGGCATCCTACGAGCAGTACTTC	CASSLGRLASYEQYF
TRBJ2-1	NA	TRBD1	TRBV7-2	TGTGCCAGCAGCCACCCTAACAGGGGCTCCTACAATGAGCAGTTCTTC	CASSHPNRGSYNEQFF
TRBJ2-5	few	NA	TRBV12-3/TRBV12-4	TGTGCCAGCAGTTTTACTCGTCAAGAGACCCAGTACTTC	CASSFTRQETQYF
TRBJ2-4	NA	NA	TRBV5-1	TGCGCCAGCAGCTTAACGCTACTAGCCAAAAACATTCAGTACTTC	CASSLTLLAKNIQYF
TRBJ1-5	NA	TRBD1	TRBV4-2	TGTGCCAGCAGGGGTACAGGGGCGGATCAGCCCCAGCATTTT	CASRGTGADQPQHF
TRBJ2-1	NA	NA	TRBV28	TGTGCCAGCAGTCCGTTTAACCCAGGAGAGCAGTTCTTC	CASSPFNPGEQFF
TRBJ1-2	NA	TRBD1	TRBV2	TGTGCCAGCAGTGGCGGGGCAGGGGGCGCCTATGGCTACACCTTC	CASSGGAGGAYGYTF
TRBJ2-7	few	TRBD2	TRBV4-3	TGCGCCAGCAGCCAACTACTCGGGACTAGCGCCCCGGCGGAATCCTACGAGCAGTACTTC	CASSQLLGTSAPAESYEQYF
TRBJ1-1	few	NA	TRBV12-3/TRBV12-4	TGTGCCAGCGGCATGACAGAGACTGAAGCTTTCTTT	CASGMTETEAFF
TRBJ2-3	NA	NA	TRBV5-1	TGCGCCAGCAGCTTCTCAAATACGCAGTATTTT	CASSFSNTQYF
TRBJ1-4	many	NA	TRBV29-1	TGCAGCGTTCGGGCGGTTGGGGGTAATGAAAAACTGTTTTTT	CSVRAVGGNEKLFF
TRBJ2-7	NA	NA	TRBV20-1	TGCAGTGCTAGAGAGCGGACAGACTACGAGCAGTACTTC	CSARERTDYEQYF
TRBJ1-5	few	NA	TRBV25-1	TGTGCCAGCAGCTCCCTCGTGGGTCATATCGGGGGATACAATCAGCCCCAGCATTTT	CASSSLVGHIGGYNQPQHF
TRBJ2-1	few	TRBD2	TRBV5-1	TGCGCCAGCAGCCCGGGACTAGCGGTCGATCGGGAGCAGTTCTTC	CASSPGLAVDREQFF
TRBJ1-5	NA	TRBD1	TRBV28	TGTGCCAGCGGGGGGGACAGGGATCAGCCCCAGCATTTT	CASGGDRDQPQHF
TRBJ2-4	many	NA	TRBV11-1	TGTGCCAGCAGCTTCGGAGCTTATGGTGGCATTCAGTACTTC	CASSFGAYGGIQYF
TRBJ2-7	NA	NA	TRBV6-1	TGTGCCAGCAGTGAAGAGGTGGGAAGCGGGTACGAGCAGTACTTC	CASSEEVGSGYEQYF